The rows below give T cell receptor beta chains drawn from one sample of a study of neoadjuvant anti-PD-1 for oral cavity cancer. TCRdb's copy holds only in-frame clones and misses some; the assay was immunoSEQ multiplex PCR. The table includes some 15,000 clones, approximately 73% detected once. The material sequenced was PBMCs, taken after nivolumab (anti-PD-1) treatment. The receptors shown here come from a person aged 40 to 85 with oral cavity squamous cell carcinoma. Each CDR3 is given with its conserved first and last residue. The order of the fields is D gene, V gene, clone size, J gene, CDR3 DNA, CDR3 protein. D genes are given only for firm matches. Rows may omit the clone size; those that give it use once, few, many or a size class.

D: -
V: TRBV5-1
size: -
J: TRBJ1-1
DNA: TGCGCCAGCAGCCTGGGGACGTACACTGAAGCTTTCTTT
CDR3: CASSLGTYTEAFF

D: -
V: TRBV27
size: -
J: TRBJ2-3
DNA: TGTGCCAGCAGTTTATCCGGCACAGATACGCAGTATTTT
CDR3: CASSLSGTDTQYF

D: -
V: TRBV30
size: -
J: TRBJ2-6
DNA: TGTGCCTGGAGTGTAAGACAGATGAGCTCTGGGGCCAACGTCCTGACTTTC
CDR3: CAWSVRQMSSGANVLTF

D: -
V: TRBV5-6
size: few
J: TRBJ2-7
DNA: TGTGCCAGCAGGGGGACTGCGTACGAGCAGTACTTC
CDR3: CASRGTAYEQYF

D: TRBD2
V: TRBV4-1
size: few
J: TRBJ2-3
DNA: TGCGCCAGCAGCCAAGCTGGGGGACTAGCGGCAGATACGCAGTATTTT
CDR3: CASSQAGGLAADTQYF

D: -
V: TRBV30
size: -
J: TRBJ2-3
DNA: TGTGCCTGGAGTGTAGGCCTAGAACTTAGCACAGATACGCAGTATTTT
CDR3: CAWSVGLELSTDTQYF

D: -
V: TRBV6-5
size: -
J: TRBJ2-3
DNA: TGTGCCAGCAGCCCTCGAGTCGTGAGTACGCAGTATTTT
CDR3: CASSPRVVSTQYF

D: -
V: TRBV9
size: -
J: TRBJ2-7
DNA: TGTGCCAGCAGCTTCCAGGGCGGGTCCTACGAGCAGTACTTC
CDR3: CASSFQGGSYEQYF

D: -
V: TRBV11-3
size: -
J: TRBJ1-1
DNA: TGTGCCAGCAGCTTAGATATCCGGGTAGGCGACACTGAAGCTTTCTTT
CDR3: CASSLDIRVGDTEAFF

D: TRBD1
V: TRBV11-2
size: -
J: TRBJ2-2
DNA: TGTGCCAGCCGCCGACCGGGACAGACAAGTCGAAACACCGGGGAGCTGTTTTTT
CDR3: CASRRPGQTSRNTGELFF

D: TRBD1
V: TRBV27
size: -
J: TRBJ1-5
DNA: TGTGCCAGCAGTCGATTAGGGACAGTGGTTCGCAATCAGCCCCAGCATTTT
CDR3: CASSRLGTVVRNQPQHF

D: TRBD1
V: TRBV10-1
size: -
J: TRBJ2-5
DNA: TGCGCCAGCAGTGCGGGACAGCAAGAGACCCAGTACTTC
CDR3: CASSAGQQETQYF

D: -
V: TRBV6-5
size: -
J: TRBJ1-1
DNA: TGTGCCAGCAGTTACTCGGCCAGGGCAAACACTGAAGCTTTCTTT
CDR3: CASSYSARANTEAFF

D: TRBD1
V: TRBV6-6
size: -
J: TRBJ2-7
DNA: TGTGCCAGCACTAACCAGGGGACAGGCTCCTACGAGCAGTACTTC
CDR3: CASTNQGTGSYEQYF

D: TRBD2
V: TRBV19
size: -
J: TRBJ2-1
DNA: TGTGCCAGTATCGAGCGGGAAGGCTTCAGGCAGTTCTTC
CDR3: CASIEREGFRQFF

D: -
V: TRBV19
size: -
J: TRBJ2-7
DNA: TGTGCCAGTAGGGGGGGGCGCGAGCAGTACTTC
CDR3: CASRGGREQYF

D: -
V: TRBV13
size: once
J: TRBJ2-1
DNA: TGTGCCAGCAGCCTAGCGTCCAGGGGACGTTCCTACAATGAGCAGTTCTTC
CDR3: CASSLASRGRSYNEQFF

D: -
V: TRBV6-5
size: -
J: TRBJ2-5
DNA: TGTGCCAGCAGTCCTATCGGGCCCAGAGAGACCCAGTACTTC
CDR3: CASSPIGPRETQYF